Shown below are 21 T cell receptor beta chains from a single sample sequenced in a study of cytomegalovirus exposure and HLA in healthy donors. Researchers ran the PCR with 60 Vbeta and 13 Jbeta primers. Generated by immunoSEQ multiplex PCR, the TCRdb table keeps only in-frame clones and is missing some. The top ten hold around 2.9% of the sample, which has about 230,000 clones, 77% seen once. Material: PBMCs. These receptors came from a woman in her sixties in good health and CMV-seropositive.

This chain joins TRBV5-4 and TRBJ2-3; D may be TRBD2 (6 bases). The germline V and J ends were trimmed by 4 bases and 0 bases, with 21 bases remaining between them. Germline CDR1 and CDR2: SGHNT and YYREEE (reference sequence). CDR3 length: 18 amino acids. For the CDR3, the DNA is TGTGCCAGCAGCCTTGTTCAGTCTAGCGATCCTAGCACAGATACGCAGTATTTT. Translation: CASSLVQSSDPSTDTQYF.

This chain links TRBV12-5 with TRBJ2-7, with 10 bases matching TRBD2. The V gene's germline CDR1 is LGHNT and CDR2 FRNRAP. CDR3 size: 15 residues. Trimming at V came to 3 bases and at J to 7 bases, leaving 9 bases not matched to a gene. CDR3 amino acids: CASGFGSSGSREQYF. The CDR3 DNA reads TGTGCTAGTGGTTTCGGGTCTAGCGGGAGTCGAGAGCAGTACTTC.

The V call is TRBV4-3, the J call TRBJ1-3; D call uncertain. The CDR3 length is 17 residues. Trimming left V 0 bases short and J 0 bases short, with 12 bases between. Germline V lookup: CDR1 LGHNA, CDR2 YSLEER. DNA for the CDR3: TGCGCCAGCAGCCAAGAAATCTCCCCTCGCTCTGGAAACACCATATATTTT. This encodes CASSQEISPRSGNTIYF.

V is TRBV19 and J is TRBJ1-5; TRBD1 might be the D (5 bases). The CDR3 consists of 15 residues. Deletions cut 1 base from V and 6 bases from J, with 13 bases between. Germline CDR1 reads LNHDA; CDR2 reads SQIVND (reference sequence). CDR3 sequence: CASSIGGRLGQPQHF. The CDR3 DNA reads TGTGCCAGTAGTATAGGGGGCAGACTTGGTCAGCCCCAGCATTTT.

V gene TRBV5-1 combines with J gene TRBJ1-2; 8 nucleotides line up with TRBD1. The germline CDR1 and CDR2 sequences are SGHRS and YFSETQ. The V gene end was trimmed by 3 bases and the J gene end by 8 bases; junction bases not matched to a gene: 9. CDR3 length equals 14 residues. The CDR3 DNA reads TGCGCCAGCAGCTCCCTGTCAGGGGGCAGCGGCTACACCTTC. It specifies CASSSLSGGSGYTF.

The chain couples TRBV6-5 to TRBJ1-6, with 9 nucleotides matching TRBD1. This CDR3 comprises 13 residues. The germline CDR1 and CDR2 sequences are MNHEY and SVGAGI. V lost 6 bases, J lost 8 bases, and 2 bases stayed unmatched. CDR3 nucleotide sequence: TGTGCCAGCAGACGGACAGGGGATTCACCCCTCCACTTT. Translated: CASRRTGDSPLHF.

V gene TRBV11-2 combines with J gene TRBJ1-3; 8 positions agree with TRBD1. The CDR3 has 16 residues. Germline CDR1 is SGHAT and CDR2 is FQNNGV. V lost 5 bases, J lost 3 bases, and 9 bases stayed unmatched. The CDR3 region has the DNA TGTGCCAGCAGCCCAGAAGGCAGGGGGCATGGAAACACCATATATTTT. It encodes CASSPEGRGHGNTIYF.

This clone has only a few counts. The chain's CDR3 is CTPWAIDNEQFF. DNA for the CDR3: TGCACCCCGTGGGCTATCGACAATGAGCAGTTCTTC. This chain connects TRBV29-1 to TRBJ2-1; the D is unclear. CDR3 size: 12 residues. Germline V gene data show CDR1 as SQVTM and CDR2 as ANQGSEA.

The table lists this clone with a few counts. The CDR3 loop reads CASSGGLLAETQYF. The CDR3 DNA follows: TGCGCCAGCAGCGGGGGACTCTTGGCAGAGACCCAGTACTTC. The chain joins TRBV4-3 to TRBJ2-5; D possibly corresponds to TRBD2 (6 bases). CDR3 length equals 14 residues. Germline values: CDR1 LGHNA, CDR2 YSLEER. V was shortened by 5 bases and J by 4 bases, with 14 bases between the two germline ends.

This clone was observed a handful of times. This chain uses TRBV4-2 with TRBJ2-1; 9 nucleotides line up with TRBD2. The CDR3 consists of 16 residues. The V gene end was trimmed by 0 bases and the J gene end by 4 bases; junction bases not matched to a gene: 4. From germline, CDR1 is LGHNA and CDR2 YNFKEQ. The CDR3 loop is CASSQDPLAGYNEQFF. CDR3 nucleotide sequence: TGTGCCAGCAGCCAAGATCCGCTAGCGGGGTACAATGAGCAGTTCTTC.

This rearrangement joins TRBV6-5 to TRBJ2-7, with TRBD1 identical over 11 bases. The V gene's germline CDR1 is MNHEY and CDR2 SVGAGI. This CDR3 region has 15 residues. J gave up 5 bases and V 5 bases, and 8 bases lay outside the gene matches. Written as DNA, the CDR3 is TGTGCCAGCAGTCCGAGGACAGGGGGCTCGCACGAGCAGTACTTC. It yields the protein CASSPRTGGSHEQYF.

This clone has a handful of counts. The chain employs TRBV7-2 and TRBJ2-2; 8 bases are a match to TRBD2. Germline V gives CDR1 SGHTA, CDR2 FQGNSA. V lost 5 bases and J lost 1; bases outside the gene matches: 6. CDR3 length equals 16 residues. The CDR3 bases are TGTGCCAGCAGCAGACAACGGGGGGGGAACACCGGGGAGCTGTTTTTT. It encodes CASSRQRGGNTGELFF.

The chain couples TRBV5-5 to TRBJ2-7; TRBD2 matches at 9 bases. V was pared by 7 bases and J by 10 bases, with 12 bases of the junction left unmatched. Germline lookup yields CDR1 SGHKS and CDR2 YYEKEE (reference sequence). This CDR3 comprises 13 residues. Here the CDR3 DNA reads TGTGCCAGCGGAGATTCGGGACTAGCATACCAGTACTTC. Translated, it gives CASGDSGLAYQYF.

CDR3 DNA sequence: TGTGCCAGTGCAATTCTACTGACTAGCGGGAGTTACGAGCAGTACTTC. As protein: CASAILLTSGSYEQYF. The gene calls are TRBV19 and TRBJ2-7; TRBD2 aligns across 12 bases. Germline trimming cut 8 bases from V and 4 bases from J; bases unmatched to any gene: 12. Germline-derived CDR1 and CDR2 are LNHDA and SQIVND (reference sequence). This CDR3 has 16 amino acids.

The chain combines TRBV9 with TRBJ2-1; 10 nucleotides agree with TRBD1. CDR3 length: 18 residues. V was clipped by 3 bases and J by 0 bases; unmatched bases: 9. CDR1 is SGDLS and CDR2 is YYNGEE in the germline V gene. The CDR3 is CASSAAGTGASSYNEQFF. The CDR3 region has the DNA TGTGCCAGCAGCGCGGCCGGGACAGGGGCGAGCTCCTACAATGAGCAGTTCTTC. Complete variable domain (other parts from reference TRBV9 and TRBJ2-1): DSGVTQTPKHLITATGQRVTLRCSPRSGDLSVYWYQQSLDQGLQFLIQYYNGEERAKGNILERFSAQQFPDLHSELNLSSLELGDSALYFCASSAAGTGASSYNEQFFGPGTRLTVL.

This chain connects TRBV6-6 to TRBJ2-7, with 7 bases identical to TRBD2. Germline V gives CDR1 MNHNY, CDR2 SVGAGI (reference sequence). V dropped 1 base and J dropped 3; count of bases not matched to a gene: 3. This CDR3 comprises 14 residues. The CDR3 here is CASSYYGGSYEQYF. Written as DNA, the CDR3 is TGTGCCAGCAGTTACTACGGGGGGAGCTACGAGCAGTACTTC.

This clone was seen a few times. The V call is TRBV6-1, the J call TRBJ1-4; unclear D gene. There are 14 residues in the CDR3. The germline V gene encodes CDR1 MNHNS and CDR2 SASEGT. V was clipped by 5 bases and J by 1 base, with 8 bases between them. Here the CDR3 DNA reads TGTGCCAGCAGTCTAGGAGTAACTAATGAAAAACTGTTTTTT. It translates to CASSLGVTNEKLFF.

This chain joins TRBV27 and TRBJ1-2; no clear D. Germline CDR1 reads MNHEY; CDR2 reads SMNVEV (reference sequence). This CDR3 has 14 amino acids. V was cut by 5 bases and J by 4 bases, with 14 bases left in between. The CDR3: CASSPRGLSYGYTF. In DNA form, the CDR3 reads TGTGCCAGCAGTCCTCGAGGTTTGAGCTATGGCTACACCTTC.

The rearrangement joins TRBV30 to TRBJ1-5, with D perhaps TRBD1 (5 bases). The CDR3 length is 13 residues. The V gene lost 1 base and the J gene lost 2 bases, with 6 bases spanning the gap. Per germline, CDR1 GTSNPN and CDR2 SVGIG (reference sequence). CDR3 nucleotides: TGTGCCTGGAGTGGGGGCCGCAATCAGCCCCAGCATTTT. Its protein product is CAWSGGRNQPQHF.

The table lists this clone with a few counts. V gene TRBV28 combines with J gene TRBJ1-4; no definite D call. Germline V gene lookup returns CDR1 MDHEN and CDR2 SYDVKM. The CDR3 is 12 residues long. Trimming took off 5 bases at V and 7 bases at J, with 8 bases between the two ends. CDR3 in DNA: TGTGCCAGCAGTGGCCCTGGTGAAAAACTGTTTTTT. Residues: CASSGPGEKLFF.

V usage is TRBV5-4 and J usage is TRBJ2-5; TRBD2 matches 13 bases. The CDR3 sequence is 16 residues long. Germline V CDR1 and CDR2: SGHNT, YYREEE (reference sequence). With V trimmed by 3 bases and J by 5 bases, 7 bases remained unmatched. CDR3 sequence (DNA): TGTGCCAGCAGCTCCGGACTAGCGGGAGTTGGGGAGACCCAGTACTTC. Residues: CASSSGLAGVGETQYF.